These T cell receptor beta chains were read from a single sample in a study of OX40 agonist ivuxolimab in advanced cancers. TCRdb's table, derived via immunoSEQ multiplex PCR, lists solely in-frame clones and lacks some. This sample yields 90,000 or so clones, of which about 91% are seen a single time; approximately 2.5% belongs to the top ten. This sample comprised CD4+ or CD8+ T cells sorted from blood, obtained in a trial of the OX40 agonist ivuxolimab. The receptors derive from an adult with an advanced solid tumor such as melanoma, head and neck, liver or kidney cancer. Each CDR3 is given with its conserved first and last residue. The D gene is left open where the match is weak. Clone size is given for some rows only: seen once, a few or many times, or a class if the clone is expanded.

j_call clone_size d_call v_call cdr3_nt cdr3_aa
TRBJ2-5 . . TRBV6-5 TGTGCCAGCAGTTACTCGTACCGCCTCGGCCGGGAGACCCAGTACTTC CASSYSYRLGRETQYF
TRBJ2-3 . TRBD2 TRBV9 TGTGCCAGCAGCGTAGGGGTAGGAGCGGGAGGTTTCACAGATACGCAGTATTTT CASSVGVGAGGFTDTQYF
TRBJ1-4 . TRBD1 TRBV4-2 TGTGCCACCGCTGTGAATGCAGGGGGCGCGACGGAAAAACTGTTTTTT CATAVNAGGATEKLFF
TRBJ2-7 once . TRBV5-4 TGTGCCAGCAGCTCCCTCGTCGTTCCCAGGGAGCAGTACTTC CASSSLVVPREQYF
TRBJ2-7 . TRBD1 TRBV6-6 TGTGCCAGCAGTTACGTACAGGGGGCTTCCGAGCAGTACTTC CASSYVQGASEQYF
TRBJ2-2 . TRBD2 TRBV19 TGTGCCAGTAGCCTACTAGCGGGGGCCGGGGAGCTGTTTTTT CASSLLAGAGELFF
TRBJ2-2 . . TRBV28 TGTGCCAGCAGCCCCGGGACCTTCCTGACCGGGGAGCTGTTTTTT CASSPGTFLTGELFF
TRBJ1-2 . TRBD1 TRBV6-4 TGTGCCAGCAGTGACTCCGCCGGGACAGGCCTCTATGGCTACACCTTC CASSDSAGTGLYGYTF
TRBJ1-4 . . TRBV5-1 TGCGCCAGCGGTGACAATGAAAAACTGTTTTTT CASGDNEKLFF
TRBJ1-2 . . TRBV7-2 TGTGCCAGCAGCTTACGCGGGACGGGGAACTATGGCTACACCTTC CASSLRGTGNYGYTF
TRBJ2-3 once . TRBV6-1 TGTGCCAGCGAAGGGGTATTCACAGATACGCAGTATTTT CASEGVFTDTQYF
TRBJ2-7 . . TRBV28 TGTGCCAGCAAGGCGGTAGGGTTCTACGAGCAGTACTTC CASKAVGFYEQYF
TRBJ1-1 . TRBD1 TRBV4-2 TGTGCCAGCAGCCTTGACAGGGGTACTGAAGCTTTCTTT CASSLDRGTEAFF
TRBJ1-1 . TRBD1 TRBV28 TGTGCCAGTTATACAGGGGAATGGAGGACTGAAGCTTTCTTT CASYTGEWRTEAFF
TRBJ2-2 . . TRBV6-6 TGTGCCAGCAGTTCCCACCTTGGGGGCGCGGGCGGGGAGCTGTTTTTT CASSSHLGGAGGELFF
TRBJ1-1 . . TRBV6-5 TGTGCCAGCACCTTAAACACTGAAGCTTTCTTT CASTLNTEAFF
TRBJ1-5 . . TRBV5-6 TGTGCCAGCAGCTTTTCACAGGGTCCCAATCAGCCCCAGCATTTT CASSFSQGPNQPQHF
TRBJ2-7 . . TRBV7-9 TGTGCCAGCAGCTTAGGGGGGAGCAGGGAGAAAAACGAGCAGTACTTC CASSLGGSREKNEQYF
TRBJ2-7 . . TRBV7-2 TGTGCCAGCAGCCCTAGAGGGTTTGCCTACGAGCAGTACTTC CASSPRGFAYEQYF
TRBJ2-1 . TRBD2 TRBV5-1 TGCGCCAGCAGCTTGGAACGCGGGAGGGCCTTTAATGAGCAGTTCTTC CASSLERGRAFNEQFF
TRBJ1-2 . . TRBV27 TGTGCCAGCAGTTTATCCCGAAGTACTGGGGTAGGAGGCGGCTACACCTTC CASSLSRSTGVGGGYTF
TRBJ1-2 . TRBD1 TRBV5-1 TGCGCCAGCAGCGGACAGGGAGCTAACTATGGCTACACCTTC CASSGQGANYGYTF
TRBJ1-5 . . TRBV7-8 TGTGCCAGCAGCGCTACAGGTTATAGCAATCAGCCCCAGCATTTT CASSATGYSNQPQHF
TRBJ2-5 . TRBD1 TRBV28 TGTGCCAGCAAACCACTACAGGGGGCAACTTTCCAAGAGACCCAGTACTTC CASKPLQGATFQETQYF
TRBJ2-1 . . TRBV30 TGTGCCTGGAGTGTTCTAGTATCGAATGAGCAGTTCTTC CAWSVLVSNEQFF
TRBJ1-1 . . TRBV28 TGTGCCAGCAGTTTGCGGGGGAACACTGAAGCTTTCTTT CASSLRGNTEAFF